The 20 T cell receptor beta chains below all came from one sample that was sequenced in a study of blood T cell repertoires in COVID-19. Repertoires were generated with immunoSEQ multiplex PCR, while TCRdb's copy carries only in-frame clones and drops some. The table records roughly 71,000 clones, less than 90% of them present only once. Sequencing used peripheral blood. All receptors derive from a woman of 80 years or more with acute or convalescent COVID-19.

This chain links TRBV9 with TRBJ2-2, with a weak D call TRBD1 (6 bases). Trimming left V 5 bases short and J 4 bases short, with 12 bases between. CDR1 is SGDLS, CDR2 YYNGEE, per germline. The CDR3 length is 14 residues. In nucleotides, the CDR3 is TGTGCCAGCAGTCCGCTCAGGGGCACCGGGGAGCTGTTTTTT. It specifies CASSPLRGTGELFF.

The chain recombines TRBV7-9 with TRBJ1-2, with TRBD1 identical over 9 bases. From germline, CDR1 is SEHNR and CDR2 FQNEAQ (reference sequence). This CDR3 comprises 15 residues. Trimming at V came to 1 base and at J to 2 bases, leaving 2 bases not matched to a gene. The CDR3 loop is CASSLGDRGNYGYTF. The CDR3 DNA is TGTGCCAGCAGCTTAGGAGACAGGGGGAACTATGGCTACACCTTC.

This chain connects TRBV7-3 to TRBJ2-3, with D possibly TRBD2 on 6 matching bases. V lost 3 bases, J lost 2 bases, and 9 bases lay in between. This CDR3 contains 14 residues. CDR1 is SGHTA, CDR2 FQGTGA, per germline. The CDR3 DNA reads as TGTGCCAGCAGCTTGCTAGCGACCACAGATACGCAGTATTTT. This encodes CASSLLATTDTQYF.

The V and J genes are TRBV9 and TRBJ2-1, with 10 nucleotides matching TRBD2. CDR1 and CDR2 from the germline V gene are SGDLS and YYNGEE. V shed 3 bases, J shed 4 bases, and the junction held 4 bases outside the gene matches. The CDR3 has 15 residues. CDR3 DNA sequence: TGTGCCAGCAGCGCCCTAGCGGGGGAGTACAATGAGCAGTTCTTC. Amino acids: CASSALAGEYNEQFF.

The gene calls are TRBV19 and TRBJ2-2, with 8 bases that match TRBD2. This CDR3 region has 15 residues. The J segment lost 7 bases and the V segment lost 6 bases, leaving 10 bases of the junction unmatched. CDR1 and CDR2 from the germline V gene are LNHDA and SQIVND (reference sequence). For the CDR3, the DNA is TGTGCCAGTAGATTAGCGGGGCCAAGGGGCGGGGAGCTGTTTTTT. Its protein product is CASRLAGPRGGELFF.

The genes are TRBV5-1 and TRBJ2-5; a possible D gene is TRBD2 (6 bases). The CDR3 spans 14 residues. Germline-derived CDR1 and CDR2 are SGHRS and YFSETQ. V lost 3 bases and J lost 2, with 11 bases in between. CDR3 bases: TGCGCCAGCAGCTCGTTAGGAGGGCAAGAGACCCAGTACTTC. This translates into CASSSLGGQETQYF.

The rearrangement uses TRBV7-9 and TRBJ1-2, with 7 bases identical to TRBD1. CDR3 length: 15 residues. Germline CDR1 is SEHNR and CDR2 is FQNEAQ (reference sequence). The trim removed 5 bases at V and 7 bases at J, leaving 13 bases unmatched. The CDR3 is CASSDSGGGIGGYTF. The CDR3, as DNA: TGTGCCAGCAGCGATTCAGGGGGTGGAATAGGTGGCTACACCTTC.

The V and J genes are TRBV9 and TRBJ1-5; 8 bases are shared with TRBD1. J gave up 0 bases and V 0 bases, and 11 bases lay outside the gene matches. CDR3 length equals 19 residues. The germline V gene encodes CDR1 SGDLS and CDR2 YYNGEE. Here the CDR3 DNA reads TGTGCCAGCAGCGTAGAAACTCCGACAGGGGAGATTAGCAATCAGCCCCAGCATTTT. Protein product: CASSVETPTGEISNQPQHF.

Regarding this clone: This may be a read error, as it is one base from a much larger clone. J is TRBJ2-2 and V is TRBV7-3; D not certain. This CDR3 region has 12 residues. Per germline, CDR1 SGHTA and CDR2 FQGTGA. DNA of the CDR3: TGTGTCAGCAGTCAGAACACCGGGGAGCTGTTTTTT. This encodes CVSSQNTGELFF.

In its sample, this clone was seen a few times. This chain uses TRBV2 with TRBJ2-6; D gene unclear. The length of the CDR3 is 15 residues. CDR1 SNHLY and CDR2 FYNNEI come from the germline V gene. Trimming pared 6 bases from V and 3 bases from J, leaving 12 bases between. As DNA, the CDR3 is TGTGCCAGCAGGGAACTCTCCCTTGGGGCCAACGTCCTGACTTTC. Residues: CASRELSLGANVLTF.

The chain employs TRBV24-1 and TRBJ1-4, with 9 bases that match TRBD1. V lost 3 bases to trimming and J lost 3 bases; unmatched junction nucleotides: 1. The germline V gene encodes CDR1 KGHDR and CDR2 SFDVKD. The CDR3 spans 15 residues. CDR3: CATSDGQGSNEKLFF. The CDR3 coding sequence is TGTGCCACCAGTGATGGACAGGGGTCTAATGAAAAACTGTTTTTT.

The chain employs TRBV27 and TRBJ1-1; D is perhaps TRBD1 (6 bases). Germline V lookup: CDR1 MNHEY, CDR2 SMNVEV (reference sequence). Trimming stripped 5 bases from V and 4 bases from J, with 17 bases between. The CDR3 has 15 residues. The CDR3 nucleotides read TGTGCCAGCAGTCCGACCCCTACAGGGACCACTGAAGCTTTCTTT. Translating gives CASSPTPTGTTEAFF.

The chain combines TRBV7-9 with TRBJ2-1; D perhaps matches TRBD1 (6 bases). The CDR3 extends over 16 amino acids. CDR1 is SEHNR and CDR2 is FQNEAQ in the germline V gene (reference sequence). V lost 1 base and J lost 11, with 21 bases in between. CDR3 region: CASSLGSGGASHKQFF. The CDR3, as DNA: TGTGCCAGCAGCTTAGGTTCTGGGGGCGCCTCACACAAGCAGTTCTTC.

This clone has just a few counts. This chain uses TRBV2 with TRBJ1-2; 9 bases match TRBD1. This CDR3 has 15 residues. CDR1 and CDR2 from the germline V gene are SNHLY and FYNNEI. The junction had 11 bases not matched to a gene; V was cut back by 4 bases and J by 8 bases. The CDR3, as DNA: TGTGCCAGCAGTGGACAGGGGGGTCGGCATGGCGGCTACACCTTC. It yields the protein CASSGQGGRHGGYTF. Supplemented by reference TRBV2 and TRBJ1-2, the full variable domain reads EPEVTQTPSHQVTQMGQEVILRCVPISNHLYFYWYRQILGQKVEFLVSFYNNEISEKSEIFDDQFSVERPDGSNFTLKIRSTKLEDSAMYFCASSGQGGRHGGYTFGSGTRLTVV.

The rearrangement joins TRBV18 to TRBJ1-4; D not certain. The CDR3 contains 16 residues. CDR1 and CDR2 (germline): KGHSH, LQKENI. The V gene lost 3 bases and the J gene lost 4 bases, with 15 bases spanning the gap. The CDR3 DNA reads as TGTGCCAGCTCACCGATAGCGGGAAGGGATAATGAAAAACTGTTTTTT. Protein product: CASSPIAGRDNEKLFF.

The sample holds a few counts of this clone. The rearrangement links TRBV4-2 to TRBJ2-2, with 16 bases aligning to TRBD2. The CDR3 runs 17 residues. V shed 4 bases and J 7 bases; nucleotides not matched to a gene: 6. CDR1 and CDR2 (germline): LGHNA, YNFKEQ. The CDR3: CASSRGTSGGANGELFF. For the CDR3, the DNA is TGTGCCAGCAGCCGAGGGACTAGCGGGGGGGCAAACGGGGAGCTGTTTTTT.

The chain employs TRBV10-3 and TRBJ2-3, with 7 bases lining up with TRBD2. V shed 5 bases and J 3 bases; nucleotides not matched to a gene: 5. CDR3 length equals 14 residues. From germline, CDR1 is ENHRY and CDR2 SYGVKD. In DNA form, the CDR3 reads TGTGCCATCAGTTGGACTAGGGAGACAGATACGCAGTATTTT. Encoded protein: CAISWTRETDTQYF.

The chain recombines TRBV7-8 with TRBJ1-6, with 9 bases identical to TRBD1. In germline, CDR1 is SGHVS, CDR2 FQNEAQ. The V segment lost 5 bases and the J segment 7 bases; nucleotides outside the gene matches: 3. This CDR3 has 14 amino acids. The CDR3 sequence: CASSKTGGNSPLHF. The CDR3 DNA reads TGTGCCAGCAGCAAGACAGGGGGGAATTCACCCCTCCACTTT.

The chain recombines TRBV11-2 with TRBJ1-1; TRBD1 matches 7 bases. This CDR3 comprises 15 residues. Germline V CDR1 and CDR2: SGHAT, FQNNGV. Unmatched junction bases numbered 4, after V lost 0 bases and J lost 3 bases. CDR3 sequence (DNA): TGTGCCAGCAGCTTAGATTCCCAGGGGGACACTGAAGCTTTCTTT. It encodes CASSLDSQGDTEAFF.

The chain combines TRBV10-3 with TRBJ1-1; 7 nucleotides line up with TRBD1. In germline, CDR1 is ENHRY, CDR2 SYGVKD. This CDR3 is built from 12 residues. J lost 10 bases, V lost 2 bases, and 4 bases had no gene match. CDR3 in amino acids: CAISEDRATAFF. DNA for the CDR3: TGTGCCATCAGTGAGGACAGGGCAACAGCTTTCTTT.